This T cell receptor (beta chain) originates from a study of response to subunit inactivated influenza vaccine. On this clonotype itself: Antigen unknown.

The trim removed 2 bases at V and 5 bases at J, leaving 7 bases unmatched. The CDR3 spans 15 residues. Points from the study as a whole: Authors suggested few new T cells are recruited by each seasonal influenza vaccination.

TCRdb reprocessed the RT-PCR reads with MiXCR, giving one entry per CDR3 protein. The table includes 700,000 to 800,000 distinct CDR3 sequences, roughly 18% detected once. This sample comprised PBMCs from blood, obtained more than 4 days after vaccination. The V call is TRBV12-3 or TRBV12-4, the J call TRBJ2-5; 8 bases map to TRBD1. The source of this sequence is a man aged 45 to 65 who received an inactivated influenza vaccine. CDR3 loop: CASSLSRGRWETQYF. In DNA form, the CDR3 reads TGTGCCAGCAGTTTAAGCAGGGGGCGCTGGGAGACCCAGTACTTC.